This entry lists 17 T cell receptor beta chains sequenced from one sample in a study of T cells in tumors after PD-1 blockade. Sequenced by immunoSEQ multiplex PCR; TCRdb stores in-frame clones only, minus some. The data show nearly 25,000 clones, roughly 85% seen once. The specimen was PBMCs, collected after anti-PD-1 treatment. These receptors originate from a human donor with basal cell carcinoma.

This chain joins TRBV4-1 and TRBJ1-2; D is undetermined. Trimming left V 3 bases short and J 3 bases short, with 2 bases between. This CDR3 spans 11 amino acids. Germline V CDR1 and CDR2: MGHRA, YSYEKL. CDR3: CASSQDYGYTF. In DNA form, the CDR3 reads TGCGCCAGCAGCCAGGACTATGGCTACACCTTC.

This clone showed up just a few times. The J gene is TRBJ2-1, the V gene TRBV6-1; 11 bases fit TRBD1. Trimming removed 2 bases from V and 7 bases from J; junction bases left unmatched: 4. Germline V CDR1 and CDR2: MNHNS, SASEGT. There are 15 residues in the CDR3. The CDR3 bases are TGTGCCAGCAGTGAAAGGTGGGACAGGGGGAATGAGCAGTTCTTC. Protein sequence: CASSERWDRGNEQFF.

The chain has TRBV4-2 and TRBJ2-5, with TRBD2 identical over 8 bases. CDR1 is LGHNA, CDR2 YNFKEQ, per germline. This CDR3 has 17 residues. Trimming took 4 bases from V and 5 from J; bases not matched to a gene: 15. The CDR3 DNA reads as TGTGCCAGCAGCCCATCCTCGCGGCGGGGGGATAGGGAGACCCAGTACTTC. Protein: CASSPSSRRGDRETQYF.

The CDR3, as DNA: TGTGCCAGCAGTGAACGGACAACGTTACAAGAGACCCAGTACTTC. Translation: CASSERTTLQETQYF. The V gene is TRBV6-1, the J gene TRBJ2-5, with D tentatively TRBD1 (5 bases). The ends were cut back, 2 bases at V and 2 bases at J, with 12 bases in the middle. The CDR3 consists of 15 residues. CDR1 and CDR2 from the germline V gene are MNHNS and SASEGT.

The chain links TRBV6-6 to TRBJ1-2; no clear D gene. The CDR3 runs to 14 residues. CDR1 MNHNY and CDR2 SVGAGI come from the germline V gene (reference sequence). V gave up 4 bases and J gave up 0 bases, with 9 bases separating them. DNA for the CDR3: TGTGCCAGCAGTTTTAAACAGTCTAACTATGGCTACACCTTC. It is translated as CASSFKQSNYGYTF.

V and J are TRBV19 and TRBJ2-3; D assignment may be TRBD1 or TRBD2 (5 bases each). The CDR3 sequence is 18 residues long. Trimming cost V 6 bases and J 8 bases, with 30 bases left between them. The germline gives CDR1 LNHDA, CDR2 SQIVND (reference sequence). This CDR3 reads CASSRLMGDAGMMVTQYF. The CDR3 region has the DNA TGTGCCAGTAGCCGACTGATGGGGGACGCGGGCATGATGGTTACGCAGTATTTT.

V is TRBV5-1 and J is TRBJ2-7; 8 nucleotides line up with TRBD1. Trimming took 2 bases from V and 1 from J; bases not matched to a gene: 5. In germline, CDR1 is SGHRS, CDR2 YFSETQ. The CDR3 is made up of 15 amino acids. In DNA form, the CDR3 reads TGCGCCAGCAGCTTTGCGACAGGGGTTTCCTACGAGCAGTACTTC. As protein: CASSFATGVSYEQYF.

This chain connects TRBV28 to TRBJ1-2; D remains unclear. V was trimmed by 2 bases and J by 4 bases, leaving 5 bases between them. Germline V lookup: CDR1 MDHEN, CDR2 SYDVKM. The CDR3 extends over 12 amino acids. In DNA, the CDR3 is TGTGCCAGCAGTTTAGTTCCCTATGGCTACACCTTC. Protein product: CASSLVPYGYTF.

V and J are TRBV3-1 (or the pseudogene TRBV3-2) and TRBJ2-1, with no clear D. This CDR3 spans 15 amino acids. In germline, CDR1 is LGHDT, CDR2 YNNKEL (reference sequence). V lost 0 bases to trimming and J lost 8 bases, with 14 bases between them. The CDR3 DNA reads TGTGCCAGCAGCCAAGATGAGAACTTCCTGGATGAGCAGTTCTTC. Translation gives CASSQDENFLDEQFF.

This chain connects TRBV15 to TRBJ2-3; the match to TRBD2 covers 10 bases. The V gene's germline CDR1 is LNHNV and CDR2 YYDKDF (reference sequence). V dropped 4 bases and J dropped 4; count of bases not matched to a gene: 5. This CDR3 has 15 residues. CDR3 DNA sequence: TGTGCCACCAGCACCAGCGGGGGGGCCGCAGATACGCAGTATTTT. Translating it yields CATSTSGGAADTQYF.

This chain links TRBV5-1 with TRBJ2-7; TRBD1 matches 8 bases. The CDR3 is 16 amino acids. V trimming: 1 base; J trimming: 4 bases; junction bases outside the gene matches: 10. Germline lookup yields CDR1 SGHRS and CDR2 YFSETQ. The CDR3 loop is CASSLSPDRGFYEQYF. The DNA for the CDR3 is TGCGCCAGCAGCTTGAGCCCCGACAGGGGTTTTTACGAGCAGTACTTC.

The rearrangement links TRBV6-1 to TRBJ1-6; no definite D call. V was pared by 3 bases and J by 3 bases, with 0 bases between. Per germline, CDR1 MNHNS and CDR2 SASEGT. This CDR3 has 12 amino acids. The chain's CDR3 is CASSDYNSPLHF. CDR3 DNA sequence: TGTGCCAGCAGTGACTATAATTCACCCCTCCACTTT.

DNA of the CDR3: TGTGCCAGCAGCCAAGACTACTACGAGCAGTACTTC. This translates into CASSQDYYEQYF. This chain joins TRBV4-2 and TRBJ2-7; no definite D call. The length of the CDR3 is 12 residues. The V and J ends lost 0 bases and 3 bases respectively, with 3 bases between them. Germline V lookup: CDR1 LGHNA, CDR2 YNFKEQ.

The J gene is TRBJ1-5, the V gene TRBV29-1, with D hard to call. The CDR3 extends over 13 amino acids. With 4 bases removed from V and 6 bases from J, the gap between germline ends came to 13 bases. Germline V gene lookup returns CDR1 SQVTM and CDR2 ANQGSEA. CDR3 amino acids: CSVVEFVGQPQHF. DNA of the CDR3: TGCAGCGTTGTTGAGTTCGTTGGTCAGCCCCAGCATTTT.

This clone was seen a handful of times. The V call is TRBV2, the J call TRBJ2-1; no firm D call. Germline values: CDR1 SNHLY, CDR2 FYNNEI. The CDR3 extends over 13 amino acids. V was trimmed by 5 bases and J by 4 bases, leaving 9 bases between them. In DNA, the CDR3 is TGTGCCAGCAGTTCGGAACTGTACAATGAGCAGTTCTTC. It encodes CASSSELYNEQFF.

The V gene is TRBV3-1 (or the pseudogene TRBV3-2), the J gene TRBJ1-2; no clear D gene. The germline gives CDR1 LGHDT, CDR2 YNNKEL (reference sequence). The CDR3 is 15 residues long. V gave up 2 bases and J gave up 8 bases, with 18 bases separating them. CDR3 in DNA: TGTGCCAGCAGCCAAACGCGGCAGCGGGCGCTCGGCTACACCTTC. Residues: CASSQTRQRALGYTF.

This chain joins TRBV4-1 and TRBJ2-7; TRBD1 aligns across 9 bases. The junction had 12 bases not matched to a gene; V was cut back by 5 bases and J by 1 base. There are 17 residues in the CDR3. Germline values: CDR1 MGHRA, CDR2 YSYEKL. This CDR3 is CASSYVTGGPFSYEQYF. The CDR3 bases are TGCGCCAGCAGCTATGTGACAGGGGGGCCCTTTTCCTACGAGCAGTACTTC.